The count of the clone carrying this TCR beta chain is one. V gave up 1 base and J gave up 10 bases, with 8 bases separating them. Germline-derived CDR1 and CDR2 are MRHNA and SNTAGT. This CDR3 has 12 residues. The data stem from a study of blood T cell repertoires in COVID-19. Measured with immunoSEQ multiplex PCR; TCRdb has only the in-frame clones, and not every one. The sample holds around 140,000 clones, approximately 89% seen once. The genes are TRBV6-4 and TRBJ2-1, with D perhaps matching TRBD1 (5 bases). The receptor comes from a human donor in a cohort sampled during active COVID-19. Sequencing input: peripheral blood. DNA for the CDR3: TGTGCCAGCAGTGACTATAAGGGGGAGCAGTTCTTC. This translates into CASSDYKGEQFF.